The source of this T cell receptor beta chain is a study of molecular identifiers for immune sequencing clone quantification. Study-level findings and limits: Sizes of highly expanded clones could be underestimated through identical TCRs sharing a barcode.

Worth noting for this clonotype: Antigen specificity is unknown.

The CDR3 covers 13 residues. V was pared by 3 bases and J by 1 base, with 5 bases between. Germline CDR1 and CDR2: SGHTA and FQGTGA. Naive CD8 libraries came from approximately 20,000 to 1,000,000 sorted cells with 10%, 30% or 50% RNA. Based on a CD8+CD4-CCR7+CD45RA+ profile, naive CD8 T cells were sorted. TCRdb processed the PCR reads anew with MiXCR; each CDR3 protein has one entry. The sample records approximately 97,000 distinct CDR3 sequences, under 40% being singletons. The chain employs TRBV7-3 and TRBJ2-3; D is ambiguous. The sequencing input was naive CD8+ T cells from blood, with Jurkat cell RNA spiked in. Specified subset: FACS-sorted CD8+CD4-CCR7+CD45RA+ naive T cells. The TCR originated in a human donor in good health. Some libraries in this study had Jurkat cell RNA spiked in. Written as DNA, the CDR3 is TGTGCCAGCAGCTTTCTGGGCACAGATACGCAGTATTTT. It encodes CASSFLGTDTQYF.